Listed below are T cell receptor beta chains from one sample, sequenced in a study of shared clonotypes between healthy human individuals. Measured with immunoSEQ multiplex PCR; TCRdb has only the in-frame clones, and not every one. The profile covers 500,000 to 650,000 clones, with about 80% appearing a single time and about 12% taken by the ten largest. Sequenced: PBMCs. The receptors were sampled from a woman aged 40 to 50 in good health. Some clones in this sample may be carry-over from other donors' samples. Each CDR3 is given with its conserved first and last residue. Fields, in order: D gene, CDR3 length, V gene, J gene, clone size, CDR3 protein, CDR3 DNA. The D gene is left open where the match is weak. The size field is filled for only some rows; it gives once, few, many or a size class.

D gene: -
CDR3 length: 14
V gene: TRBV7-2
J gene: TRBJ1-1
clone size: few
CDR3 protein: CASSLGGMNTEAFF
CDR3 DNA: TGTGCCAGCAGCTTAGGGGGGATGAACACTGAAGCTTTCTTT

D gene: -
CDR3 length: 14
V gene: TRBV7-6
J gene: TRBJ2-1
clone size: -
CDR3 protein: CAGGTSSGVGEQFF
CDR3 DNA: TGTGCCGGGGGGACTTCTTCAGGGGTTGGTGAGCAGTTCTTC

D gene: TRBD1
CDR3 length: 16
V gene: TRBV6-4
J gene: TRBJ2-2
clone size: few
CDR3 protein: CASSSSGQGNTGELFF
CDR3 DNA: TGTGCCAGCAGTTCGTCTGGACAGGGGAACACCGGGGAGCTGTTTTTT

D gene: -
CDR3 length: 11
V gene: TRBV29-1
J gene: TRBJ1-3
clone size: -
CDR3 protein: CGGGSGNTIYF
CDR3 DNA: TGCGGAGGAGGTTCTGGAAACACCATATATTTT

D gene: -
CDR3 length: 15
V gene: TRBV5-6
J gene: TRBJ1-5
clone size: -
CDR3 protein: CASSLGQTLNQPQHF
CDR3 DNA: TGTGCCAGCAGCTTGGGTCAGACGCTGAATCAGCCCCAGCATTTT

D gene: TRBD1
CDR3 length: 17
V gene: TRBV10-2
J gene: TRBJ2-6
clone size: -
CDR3 protein: CASRRDRGFPGANVLTF
CDR3 DNA: TGCGCCAGCAGACGGGACAGGGGGTTCCCTGGGGCCAACGTCCTGACTTTC

D gene: -
CDR3 length: 14
V gene: TRBV13
J gene: TRBJ2-4
clone size: once
CDR3 protein: CASSSWTDKNIQYF
CDR3 DNA: TGTGCCAGCAGCTCCTGGACAGATAAAAACATTCAGTACTTC

D gene: TRBD1
CDR3 length: 17
V gene: TRBV4-2
J gene: TRBJ1-2
clone size: -
CDR3 protein: CASSQDRGNYGGYGYTF
CDR3 DNA: TGTGCCAGCAGCCAGGACAGGGGTAATTATGGGGGCTATGGCTACACCTTC

D gene: -
CDR3 length: 13
V gene: TRBV6-5
J gene: TRBJ1-1
clone size: -
CDR3 protein: CASSYGKGSQAFF
CDR3 DNA: TGTGCCAGCAGTTACGGCAAGGGTAGTCAAGCTTTCTTT

D gene: -
CDR3 length: 11
V gene: TRBV29-1
J gene: TRBJ2-7
clone size: few
CDR3 protein: CSVTGPYEQYF
CDR3 DNA: TGCAGCGTTACGGGCCCCTACGAGCAGTACTTC

D gene: TRBD2
CDR3 length: 18
V gene: TRBV4-3
J gene: TRBJ2-3
clone size: -
CDR3 protein: CASSQEWPSGAPRDTQYF
CDR3 DNA: TGCGCCAGCAGCCAAGAGTGGCCTAGCGGGGCCCCCCGGGATACGCAGTATTTT

D gene: TRBD2
CDR3 length: 15
V gene: TRBV5-1
J gene: TRBJ2-7
clone size: -
CDR3 protein: CASSQGLAGGSWQYF
CDR3 DNA: TGCGCCAGCAGTCAGGGACTAGCGGGAGGTTCGTGGCAGTACTTC

D gene: -
CDR3 length: 13
V gene: TRBV28
J gene: TRBJ1-3
clone size: once
CDR3 protein: CASSPAYGNTIYF
CDR3 DNA: TGTGCCAGCAGCCCCGCATATGGAAACACCATATATTTT

D gene: TRBD1
CDR3 length: 15
V gene: TRBV7-2
J gene: TRBJ1-5
clone size: many
CDR3 protein: CASSYDRVQGGPQHF
CDR3 DNA: TGTGCCAGCAGCTACGACAGGGTACAGGGGGGGCCCCAGCATTTT

D gene: -
CDR3 length: 11
V gene: TRBV7-2
J gene: TRBJ2-7
clone size: many
CDR3 protein: CAISSGDEQYF
CDR3 DNA: TGTGCCATCTCGAGTGGCGACGAGCAGTACTTC

D gene: -
CDR3 length: 16
V gene: TRBV28
J gene: TRBJ1-5
clone size: -
CDR3 protein: CASSSPGHYSNQPQHF
CDR3 DNA: TGTGCCAGCAGTTCCCCGGGACATTATAGCAATCAGCCCCAGCATTTT

D gene: TRBD1
CDR3 length: 16
V gene: TRBV7-6
J gene: TRBJ2-2
clone size: -
CDR3 protein: CASSLTDRGTNGELFF
CDR3 DNA: TGTGCCAGCAGCTTAACGGACAGGGGAACGAACGGGGAGCTGTTTTTT

D gene: TRBD2
CDR3 length: 13
V gene: TRBV28
J gene: TRBJ2-7
clone size: -
CDR3 protein: CASFSTSRYEQYF
CDR3 DNA: TGTGCCAGCTTCTCGACTAGCAGATACGAGCAGTACTTC

D gene: TRBD2
CDR3 length: 12
V gene: TRBV6-5
J gene: TRBJ2-3
clone size: -
CDR3 protein: CASSLAGGTQYF
CDR3 DNA: TGTGCCAGCAGTTTAGCGGGAGGTACGCAGTATTTT

D gene: -
CDR3 length: 14
V gene: TRBV9
J gene: TRBJ1-3
clone size: -
CDR3 protein: CASSVDPSGNTIYF
CDR3 DNA: TGTGCCAGCAGCGTAGATCCCTCTGGAAACACCATATATTTT

D gene: -
CDR3 length: 13
V gene: TRBV7-3
J gene: TRBJ2-3
clone size: -
CDR3 protein: CASSPDPTDTQYF
CDR3 DNA: TGTGCCAGCAGCCCGGACCCCACAGATACGCAGTATTTT

D gene: TRBD2
CDR3 length: 16
V gene: TRBV7-2
J gene: TRBJ2-1
clone size: -
CDR3 protein: CASSLSAGGGTSEQFF
CDR3 DNA: TGTGCCAGCAGCTTATCGGCGGGAGGGGGTACAAGTGAGCAGTTCTTC

D gene: TRBD2
CDR3 length: 18
V gene: TRBV7-8
J gene: TRBJ2-1
clone size: many
CDR3 protein: CASSFGAGGPVNYNEQFF
CDR3 DNA: TGTGCCAGCAGCTTCGGGGCGGGAGGGCCCGTTAATTACAATGAGCAGTTCTTC

D gene: -
CDR3 length: 17
V gene: TRBV7-9
J gene: TRBJ2-5
clone size: -
CDR3 protein: CASSLNLERRLEETQYF
CDR3 DNA: TGTGCCAGCAGCTTAAATCTAGAGCGCCGTCTGGAAGAGACCCAGTACTTC

D gene: TRBD2
CDR3 length: 18
V gene: TRBV7-2
J gene: TRBJ2-7
clone size: few
CDR3 protein: CASSLVAGERGGWREQYF
CDR3 DNA: TGTGCCAGCAGCTTAGTAGCGGGAGAACGAGGGGGTTGGCGGGAGCAGTACTTC

D gene: -
CDR3 length: 14
V gene: TRBV2
J gene: TRBJ1-3
clone size: many
CDR3 protein: CASSELLSGNTIYF
CDR3 DNA: TGTGCCAGCAGTGAACTCCTCTCTGGAAACACCATATATTTT

D gene: TRBD2
CDR3 length: 14
V gene: TRBV7-3
J gene: TRBJ2-1
clone size: -
CDR3 protein: CASSLMGTSNEQFF
CDR3 DNA: TGTGCCAGCAGCTTAATGGGGACTAGCAATGAGCAGTTCTTC

D gene: -
CDR3 length: 14
V gene: TRBV14
J gene: TRBJ1-1
clone size: -
CDR3 protein: CASSQEGVGTEAFF
CDR3 DNA: TGTGCCAGCAGCCAAGAGGGGGTCGGCACTGAAGCTTTCTTT

D gene: -
CDR3 length: 13
V gene: TRBV30
J gene: TRBJ2-7
clone size: -
CDR3 protein: CAWRSRASYEQYF
CDR3 DNA: TGTGCCTGGAGAAGCAGGGCCTCCTACGAGCAGTACTTC

D gene: -
CDR3 length: 16
V gene: TRBV29-1
J gene: TRBJ2-3
clone size: -
CDR3 protein: CSVEDRLPHGSDTQYF
CDR3 DNA: TGCAGCGTTGAAGATCGGCTGCCCCACGGATCAGATACGCAGTATTTT

D gene: -
CDR3 length: 14
V gene: TRBV30
J gene: TRBJ2-7
clone size: many
CDR3 protein: CAWSEGGLTYEQYF
CDR3 DNA: TGTGCCTGGAGTGAGGGGGGGCTCACCTACGAGCAGTACTTC

D gene: -
CDR3 length: 14
V gene: TRBV7-2
J gene: TRBJ2-7
clone size: -
CDR3 protein: CASSRSGTSYEQYF
CDR3 DNA: TGTGCCAGCAGCCGGTCCGGGACATCCTACGAGCAGTACTTC

D gene: -
CDR3 length: 13
V gene: TRBV6-5
J gene: TRBJ1-6
clone size: -
CDR3 protein: CARAGTKNSPIHF
CDR3 DNA: TGTGCCAGAGCTGGGACGAAAAATTCACCCATCCACTTT

D gene: -
CDR3 length: 16
V gene: TRBV4-3
J gene: TRBJ2-6
clone size: -
CDR3 protein: CASSQVGGSGANVLTF
CDR3 DNA: TGCGCCAGCAGCCAAGTGGGCGGATCTGGGGCCAACGTCCTGACTTTC

D gene: TRBD2
CDR3 length: 13
V gene: TRBV10-3
J gene: TRBJ2-7
clone size: -
CDR3 protein: CAIGLLAGNEQYF
CDR3 DNA: TGTGCCATCGGGCTTCTAGCGGGAAATGAGCAGTACTTC

D gene: -
CDR3 length: 14
V gene: TRBV7-9
J gene: TRBJ2-1
clone size: -
CDR3 protein: CASSLATLNNEQFF
CDR3 DNA: TGTGCCAGCAGCTTAGCTACACTAAACAATGAGCAGTTCTTC

D gene: -
CDR3 length: 13
V gene: TRBV7-2
J gene: TRBJ1-4
clone size: -
CDR3 protein: CASSFSYNEKLFF
CDR3 DNA: TGTGCCAGCAGTTTTTCGTATAATGAAAAACTGTTTTTT

D gene: -
CDR3 length: 14
V gene: TRBV15
J gene: TRBJ2-3
clone size: -
CDR3 protein: CATSRASLTDTQYF
CDR3 DNA: TGTGCCACCAGCAGAGCTAGTCTCACAGATACGCAGTATTTT

D gene: TRBD2
CDR3 length: 18
V gene: TRBV4-2
J gene: TRBJ2-5
clone size: -
CDR3 protein: CASSQAGTSEGGQETQYF
CDR3 DNA: TGTGCCAGCAGCCAGGCGGGGACTAGCGAGGGGGGGCAAGAGACCCAGTACTTC

D gene: -
CDR3 length: 16
V gene: TRBV6-5
J gene: TRBJ1-5
clone size: -
CDR3 protein: CASSYRAPLSNQPQHF
CDR3 DNA: TGTGCCAGCAGTTACAGGGCACCTCTTAGCAATCAGCCCCAGCATTTT

D gene: TRBD2
CDR3 length: 16
V gene: TRBV30
J gene: TRBJ2-3
clone size: -
CDR3 protein: CAWSIPGLATADTQYF
CDR3 DNA: TGTGCCTGGAGTATTCCGGGACTAGCGACGGCAGATACGCAGTATTTT

D gene: -
CDR3 length: 15
V gene: TRBV5-4
J gene: TRBJ2-4
clone size: few
CDR3 protein: CASSLAGPAKNIQYF
CDR3 DNA: TGTGCCAGCAGCTTGGCGGGACCGGCCAAAAACATTCAGTACTTC

D gene: -
CDR3 length: 15
V gene: TRBV19
J gene: TRBJ2-2
clone size: -
CDR3 protein: CASSRSGPNTGELFF
CDR3 DNA: TGTGCCAGTAGTAGGTCGGGGCCGAACACCGGGGAGCTGTTTTTT

D gene: TRBD1
CDR3 length: 16
V gene: TRBV6-1
J gene: TRBJ2-7
clone size: -
CDR3 protein: CASSDIGTGVSYEQYF
CDR3 DNA: TGTGCCAGCAGTGATATTGGGACAGGGGTCTCCTACGAGCAGTACTTC

D gene: -
CDR3 length: 15
V gene: TRBV4-2
J gene: TRBJ2-1
clone size: few
CDR3 protein: CASSQEASGSNEQFF
CDR3 DNA: TGTGCCAGCAGCCAAGAAGCGAGCGGCAGCAATGAGCAGTTCTTC

D gene: TRBD1
CDR3 length: 14
V gene: TRBV28
J gene: TRBJ1-2
clone size: -
CDR3 protein: CASRRQGRIYGYTF
CDR3 DNA: TGTGCCAGCAGGAGACAGGGGAGGATCTATGGCTACACCTTC

D gene: TRBD1
CDR3 length: 17
V gene: TRBV28
J gene: TRBJ2-7
clone size: -
CDR3 protein: CASSFYTRGQKSYEQYF
CDR3 DNA: TGTGCCAGCAGTTTCTACACGAGGGGGCAGAAATCTTACGAGCAGTACTTC

D gene: -
CDR3 length: 15
V gene: TRBV6-1
J gene: TRBJ1-5
clone size: -
CDR3 protein: CASSELGGSNQPQHF
CDR3 DNA: TGTGCCAGCAGTGAGTTAGGGGGTAGCAATCAGCCCCAGCATTTT

D gene: -
CDR3 length: 15
V gene: TRBV4-1
J gene: TRBJ2-1
clone size: -
CDR3 protein: CASSQDGKGDNEQFF
CDR3 DNA: TGCGCCAGCAGCCAAGATGGGAAGGGGGATAATGAGCAGTTCTTC

D gene: -
CDR3 length: 14
V gene: TRBV11-3
J gene: TRBJ2-1
clone size: -
CDR3 protein: CASSLGQASDEQFF
CDR3 DNA: TGTGCCAGCAGCTTAGGACAGGCTAGCGATGAGCAGTTCTTC

D gene: TRBD2
CDR3 length: 15
V gene: TRBV18
J gene: TRBJ2-7
clone size: -
CDR3 protein: CASSQTSGSIDEQYF
CDR3 DNA: TGTGCCAGCTCACAAACTAGCGGGAGCATCGACGAGCAGTACTTC

D gene: -
CDR3 length: 14
V gene: TRBV7-9
J gene: TRBJ2-1
clone size: -
CDR3 protein: CASSLGIGVGEQFF
CDR3 DNA: TGTGCCAGCAGCTTGGGGATCGGGGTCGGTGAGCAGTTCTTC

D gene: TRBD1
CDR3 length: 15
V gene: TRBV5-1
J gene: TRBJ2-5
clone size: -
CDR3 protein: CASSTDTRGKETQYF
CDR3 DNA: TGCGCCAGCAGCACCGACACCAGGGGGAAAGAGACCCAGTACTTC

D gene: TRBD1
CDR3 length: 15
V gene: TRBV2
J gene: TRBJ2-7
clone size: once
CDR3 protein: CASSELTGTGGEQYF
CDR3 DNA: TGTGCCAGCAGTGAGTTAACCGGGACAGGAGGGGAGCAGTACTTC

D gene: -
CDR3 length: 15
V gene: TRBV19
J gene: TRBJ2-3
clone size: many
CDR3 protein: CASSFGTRGADTQYF
CDR3 DNA: TGTGCCAGTAGCTTCGGGACGCGAGGCGCAGATACGCAGTATTTT